The 16 T cell receptor beta chains in this list originate from one sample, sequenced in a study of shared clonotypes between healthy human individuals. Only in-frame clones appear in the TCRdb table, and some are missing; sequencing was by immunoSEQ multiplex PCR. The repertoire holds roughly 500,000 clones, with approximately 94% as singletons. The sequencing input was naive CD4+ T cells sorted from blood. Documented subset: CD45RA+ positively selected. The receptors were gathered from a woman in her twenties or thirties in good health.

The chain employs TRBV25-1 and TRBJ1-1; D gene ambiguous. Germline assignment: CDR1 MGHDK and CDR2 SYGVNS. V was cut by 2 bases and J by 6 bases, with 7 bases left in between. The CDR3 consists of 12 residues. CDR3 coding DNA: TGTGCCAGCAGTGAAGGACGCCCTGAAGCTTTCTTT. Protein: CASSEGRPEAFF.

The chain combines TRBV7-9 with TRBJ1-1; D gene unclear. This CDR3 has 18 amino acids. Germline lookup yields CDR1 SEHNR and CDR2 FQNEAQ (reference sequence). Between the trimmed V and J ends, which lost 1 base and 6 bases, there was a span of 24 bases. The CDR3 nucleotides are TGTGCCAGCAGCTTAGGCGGGGTTGGAAGGGTGAGAGGTCCTGAAGCTTTCTTT. Translating gives CASSLGGVGRVRGPEAFF.

The CDR3 region is CAIRGPQGGYTF. The CDR3 region has the DNA TGTGCCATCAGGGGGCCGCAGGGTGGCTACACCTTC. V is TRBV10-3 and J is TRBJ1-2; possibly TRBD1 for D (5 bases). Germline V gives CDR1 ENHRY, CDR2 SYGVKD. Trimming removed 6 bases from V and 7 bases from J, with 12 bases in between. The CDR3 sequence is 12 residues long.

Remarks on this clone: Other DNA sequences within the sample encode an identical CDR3. The rearrangement links TRBV28 to TRBJ1-2; TRBD1 is a possible D gene (5 bases). V was trimmed by 2 bases and J by 4 bases, leaving 8 bases between them. Germline V gene sequence: CDR1 MDHEN, CDR2 SYDVKM. The CDR3 runs to 13 residues. CDR3 protein: CASSLPDSYGYTF. CDR3 bases: TGTGCCAGCAGTTTACCAGACAGCTATGGCTACACCTTC.

As concerns this clone: Other DNA sequences in this sample translate to the same CDR3. The chain has TRBV28 and TRBJ1-2, with TRBD1 matching 11 bases. There are 13 residues in the CDR3. The V segment lost 8 bases and the J segment 6 bases; nucleotides outside the gene matches: 5. Looked up from germline, CDR1 is MDHEN and CDR2 is SYDVKM. CDR3 in amino acids: CASSPGQGDGYTF. The CDR3 DNA sequence: TGTGCCAGCTCGCCGGGACAGGGGGATGGCTACACCTTC.

The rearrangement links TRBV4-2 to TRBJ2-7; 10 bases map to TRBD2. CDR1 is LGHNA, CDR2 YNFKEQ, per germline. This CDR3 region has 15 residues. Germline trimming cut 4 bases from V and 5 bases from J; bases unmatched to any gene: 8. The CDR3: CASSPGSSGSHEQYF. The CDR3, as DNA: TGTGCCAGCAGCCCGGGGTCTAGCGGGAGCCACGAGCAGTACTTC.

This chain uses TRBV9 with TRBJ1-4; D might be TRBD1 (6 bases). CDR3 length: 15 residues. V gave up 4 bases and J gave up 3 bases, with 13 bases separating them. Germline lookup yields CDR1 SGDLS and CDR2 YYNGEE. The CDR3 nucleotides are TGTGCCAGCAGCAAACAGGGATCGGCTAATGAAAAACTGTTTTTT. As protein: CASSKQGSANEKLFF.

The rearrangement uses TRBV4-1 and TRBJ2-4, with a tentative D call TRBD1 (5 bases). V was shortened by 1 base and J by 8 bases, with 15 bases between the two germline ends. The CDR3 covers 15 residues. Germline V gene data show CDR1 as MGHRA and CDR2 as YSYEKL. CDR3 in DNA: TGCGCCAGCAGCCAAGTAGGGGTTTCGGTTGACATTCAGTACTTC. Protein: CASSQVGVSVDIQYF.

The chain links TRBV7-9 to TRBJ2-7; D might be TRBD1 (6 bases). The CDR3 length is 15 residues. Trimming shortened V by 5 bases and J by 2 bases, and 16 bases separated the two germline ends. Germline CDR1 and CDR2: SEHNR and FQNEAQ (reference sequence). The CDR3 protein is CASSPRGEIPYEQYF. CDR3 in DNA: TGTGCCAGCAGCCCCAGGGGCGAAATACCCTACGAGCAGTACTTC.

The chain uses TRBV9 and TRBJ2-2, with D perhaps TRBD2 (6 bases). CDR1 SGDLS and CDR2 YYNGEE come from the germline V gene. The V end lost 0 bases, the J end lost 4 bases, and 10 bases lay between the germline ends. This CDR3 is built from 15 residues. The CDR3 loop is CASSVAGVATGELFF. In DNA, the CDR3 is TGTGCCAGCAGCGTAGCGGGGGTCGCCACCGGGGAGCTGTTTTTT.

This rearrangement joins TRBV28 to TRBJ2-2; D might be TRBD2 (6 bases). Trimming left V 3 bases short and J 8 bases short, with 19 bases between. The CDR3 length is 16 residues. Germline V gene lookup returns CDR1 MDHEN and CDR2 SYDVKM. CDR3 in amino acids: CASSFSLAANSGELFF. CDR3 nucleotide sequence: TGTGCCAGCAGTTTTTCATTAGCGGCCAATTCGGGGGAGCTGTTTTTT.

The rearrangement uses TRBV5-4 and TRBJ2-7, with D possibly matching TRBD2 (6 bases). V was trimmed by 2 bases and J by 1 base, leaving 13 bases between them. The CDR3 spans 15 residues. Germline V gives CDR1 SGHNT, CDR2 YYREEE (reference sequence). CDR3 in amino acids: CASSLGGAKSYEQYF. CDR3 DNA sequence: TGTGCCAGCAGCTTAGGCGGGGCAAAATCCTACGAGCAGTACTTC.

V is TRBV18 and J is TRBJ2-1, with 12 bases identical to TRBD2. Germline-derived CDR1 and CDR2 are KGHSH and LQKENI. The CDR3 spans 17 residues. J was trimmed by 1 base and V by 5 bases; bases with no gene match: 6. CDR3: CASSSTSGSGSYNEQFF. The CDR3 DNA sequence: TGTGCCAGCTCATCGACTAGCGGGAGCGGATCCTACAATGAGCAGTTCTTC.

The chain couples TRBV2 to TRBJ2-2, with unresolved D. This CDR3 has 14 residues. CDR1 and CDR2 from the germline V gene are SNHLY and FYNNEI. V lost 4 bases, J lost 8 bases, and 14 bases lay in between. The CDR3 region is CASSGLDQSGELFF. The CDR3 bases are TGTGCCAGCAGTGGTCTCGACCAGAGTGGGGAGCTGTTTTTT.

The chain recombines TRBV7-9 with TRBJ2-7; D uncertain. This CDR3 is built from 12 residues. Trimming took off 4 bases at V and 7 bases at J, with 11 bases between the two ends. Germline CDR1 and CDR2: SEHNR and FQNEAQ (reference sequence). The CDR3 DNA is TGTGCCAGCAGCTCCCCTACGGGTGAGCAGTACTTC. Translation gives CASSSPTGEQYF.

The chain recombines TRBV5-1 with TRBJ2-1; D possibly corresponds to TRBD2 (5 bases). Trimming removed 3 bases at V and 0 bases at J, with 16 bases between. This CDR3 spans 17 amino acids. The germline CDR1 and CDR2 sequences are SGHRS and YFSETQ. The CDR3, as DNA: TGCGCCAGCAGCTCCCCGATCCGGGATAGCTCCTACAATGAGCAGTTCTTC. Protein sequence: CASSSPIRDSSYNEQFF.